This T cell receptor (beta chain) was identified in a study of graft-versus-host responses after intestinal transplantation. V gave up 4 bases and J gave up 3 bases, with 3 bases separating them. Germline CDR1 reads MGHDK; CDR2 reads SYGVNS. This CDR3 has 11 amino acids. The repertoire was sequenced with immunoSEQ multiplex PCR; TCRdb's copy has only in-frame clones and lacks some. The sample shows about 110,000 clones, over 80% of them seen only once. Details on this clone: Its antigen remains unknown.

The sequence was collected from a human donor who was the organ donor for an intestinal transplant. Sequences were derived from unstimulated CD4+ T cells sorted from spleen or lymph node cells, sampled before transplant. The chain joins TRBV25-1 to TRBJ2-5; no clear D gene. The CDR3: CASSVKETQYF. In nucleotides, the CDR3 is TGTGCCAGCAGTGTAAAAGAGACCCAGTACTTC.